This TCR beta chain derives from a study of memory CD4+ T cells and cytomegalovirus serostatus. The CDR3 has 16 residues. J lost 4 bases, V lost 3 bases, and 8 bases had no gene match. Germline loops: CDR1 SGHTA, CDR2 FQGTGA. The protocol was immunoSEQ multiplex PCR, while the TCRdb copy is restricted to in-frame clones and leaves out a portion. Counted here are roughly 40,000 clones, 75% to 85% occurring once; the ten biggest clones make up 1.1%. Single viable CD3+CD4+CD8-CD45RO+ cells were sorted as the memory CD4+ T cells. This rearrangement joins TRBV7-3 to TRBJ2-1; 8 bases line up with TRBD2. Sequencing was performed on memory CD4+ T cells from blood. The origin of this receptor is an adult in good health and CMV-seronegative. The CDR3 protein is CASSLYGRAHYNEQFF. The DNA for the CDR3 is TGTGCCAGCAGCTTGTACGGGAGGGCACATTACAATGAGCAGTTCTTC.